The next 7 T cell receptor beta chains were all read from a single sample in a study of CD8 T cells in Susac syndrome. The RNA input was roughly 0.45 to 1 ug, and it was reverse transcribed with random hexamers. TCRdb re-analysed the immunoSEQ multiplex PCR reads in MiXCR, keeping a single row per CDR3 protein. The table has 50,000 or so distinct CDR3 sequences, 92% seen once. The sample was CD8+ T cells from PBMCs. Source of these receptors: a human donor in good health.

CDR3 residues: CASRPTGSDTQYF. The DNA of the CDR3 is TGTGCCAGCAGACCTACAGGCTCAGATACGCAGTATTTT. The chain couples TRBV27 to TRBJ2-3, with a tentative D call TRBD1 (5 bases). In germline, CDR1 is MNHEY, CDR2 SMNVEV (reference sequence). Trimming took off 6 bases at V and 4 bases at J, with 11 bases between the two ends. The CDR3 has 13 residues.

V usage is TRBV5-4 and J usage is TRBJ2-1; 7 bases map to TRBD2. The V gene's germline CDR1 is SGHNT and CDR2 YYREEE (reference sequence). J gave up 7 bases and V 5 bases, and 12 bases lay outside the gene matches. This CDR3 comprises 15 residues. The CDR3 loop is CASRVFGGAGNEQFF. The CDR3 DNA is TGTGCCAGCAGGGTATTCGGGGGAGCGGGGAATGAGCAGTTCTTC.

The V call is TRBV3-1, the J call TRBJ2-1; 11 nucleotides agree with TRBD2. Germline lookup yields CDR1 LGHDT and CDR2 YNNKEL (reference sequence). Trimming removed 4 bases from V and 8 bases from J; junction bases left unmatched: 10. The CDR3 totals 16 residues. CDR3 nucleotide sequence: TGTGCCAGCAGCCCCCTGATAGCGGGGGGGGGCCATGAGCAGTTCTTC. This sequence encodes CASSPLIAGGGHEQFF.

This chain uses TRBV5-1 with TRBJ2-1, with TRBD2 matching 7 bases. This CDR3 region has 16 residues. Germline V gives CDR1 SGHRS, CDR2 YFSETQ. J was trimmed by 10 bases and V by 1 base; bases with no gene match: 14. CDR3: CASSLTGLVGFEEQFF. In DNA, the CDR3 is TGCGCCAGCAGCTTGACCGGACTAGTCGGATTCGAGGAGCAGTTCTTC.

The chain recombines TRBV5-1 with TRBJ1-1; 11 nucleotides line up with TRBD1. The junction had 8 bases not matched to a gene; V was cut back by 4 bases and J by 3 bases. The CDR3 sequence is 16 residues long. CDR1 and CDR2 (germline): SGHRS, YFSETQ. CDR3 nucleotides: TGCGCCAGCAGCCCAAGGACAGGGGGCCTGGACACTGAAGCTTTCTTT. Its translation is CASSPRTGGLDTEAFF.

The chain employs TRBV19 and TRBJ2-1; D is unresolved. The ends were cut back, 1 base at V and 6 bases at J, with 4 bases in the middle. Germline CDR1 and CDR2: LNHDA and SQIVND (reference sequence). The CDR3 runs 12 residues. DNA for the CDR3: TGTGCCAGTAGTATAGGCGTCAATGAGCAGTTCTTC. Translation gives CASSIGVNEQFF.

The rearrangement links TRBV30 to TRBJ1-6; D gene unclear. The CDR3 consists of 15 residues. In germline, CDR1 is GTSNPN, CDR2 SVGIG (reference sequence). Trimming removed 1 base from V and 0 bases from J, with 7 bases in between. DNA of the CDR3: TGTGCCTGGAGTGGAGGGTTCTCCTATAATTCACCCCTCCACTTT. Amino acid sequence: CAWSGGFSYNSPLHF.